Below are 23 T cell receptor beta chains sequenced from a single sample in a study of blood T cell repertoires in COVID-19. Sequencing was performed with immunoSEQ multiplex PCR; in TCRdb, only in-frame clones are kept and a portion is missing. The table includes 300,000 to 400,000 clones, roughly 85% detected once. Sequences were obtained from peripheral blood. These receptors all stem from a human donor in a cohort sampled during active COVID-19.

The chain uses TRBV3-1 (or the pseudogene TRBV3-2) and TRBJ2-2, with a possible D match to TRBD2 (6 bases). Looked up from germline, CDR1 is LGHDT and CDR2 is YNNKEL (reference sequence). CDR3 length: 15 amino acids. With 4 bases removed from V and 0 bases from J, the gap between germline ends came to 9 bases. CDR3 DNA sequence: TGTGCCAGCAGCCGGGACTGGACGAACACCGGGGAGCTGTTTTTT. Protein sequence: CASSRDWTNTGELFF.

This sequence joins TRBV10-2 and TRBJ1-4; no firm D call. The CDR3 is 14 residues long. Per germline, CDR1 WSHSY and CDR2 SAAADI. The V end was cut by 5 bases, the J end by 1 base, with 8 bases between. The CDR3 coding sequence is TGCGCCAGCAGTCGGTCGGTAACTAATGAAAAACTGTTTTTT. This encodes CASSRSVTNEKLFF.

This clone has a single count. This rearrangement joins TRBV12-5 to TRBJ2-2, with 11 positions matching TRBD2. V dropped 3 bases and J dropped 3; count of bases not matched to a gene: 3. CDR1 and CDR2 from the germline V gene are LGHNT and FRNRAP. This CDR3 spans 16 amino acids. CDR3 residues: CASGFIAGGHTGELFF. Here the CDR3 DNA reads TGTGCTAGTGGTTTCATAGCGGGGGGGCACACCGGGGAGCTGTTTTTT.

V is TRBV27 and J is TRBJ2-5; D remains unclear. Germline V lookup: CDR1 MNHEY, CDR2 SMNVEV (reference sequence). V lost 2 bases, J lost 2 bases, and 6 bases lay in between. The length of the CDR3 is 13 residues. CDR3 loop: CASSLPTQETQYF. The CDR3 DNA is TGTGCCAGCAGTTTACCGACTCAAGAGACCCAGTACTTC.

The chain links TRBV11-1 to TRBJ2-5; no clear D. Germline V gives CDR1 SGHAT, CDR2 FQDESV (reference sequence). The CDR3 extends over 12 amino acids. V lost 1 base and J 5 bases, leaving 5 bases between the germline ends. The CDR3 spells CASSLVGETQYF. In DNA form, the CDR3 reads TGTGCCAGCAGCTTAGTCGGGGAGACCCAGTACTTC.

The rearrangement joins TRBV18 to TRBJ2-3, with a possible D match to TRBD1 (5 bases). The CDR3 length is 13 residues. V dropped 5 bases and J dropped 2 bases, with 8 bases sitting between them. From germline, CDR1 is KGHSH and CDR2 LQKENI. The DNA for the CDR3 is TGTGCCAGCTCAGGGGCAGCCACAGATACGCAGTATTTT. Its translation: CASSGAATDTQYF.

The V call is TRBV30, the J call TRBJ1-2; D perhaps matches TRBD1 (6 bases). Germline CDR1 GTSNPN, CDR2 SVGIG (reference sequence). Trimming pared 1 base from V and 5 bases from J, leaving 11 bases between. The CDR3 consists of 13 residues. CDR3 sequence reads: CAWSGGRVYGYTF. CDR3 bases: TGTGCCTGGAGTGGGGGGCGGGTATATGGCTACACCTTC. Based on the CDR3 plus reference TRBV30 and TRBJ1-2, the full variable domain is SQTIHQWPATLVQPVGSPLSLECTVEGTSNPNLYWYRQAAGRGLQLLFYSVGIGQISSEVPQNLSASRPQDRQFILSSKKLLLSDSGFYLCAWSGGRVYGYTFGSGTRLTVV.

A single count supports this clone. The DNA for the CDR3 is TGTGCCAGCAGGGGGGGGCCGACCTACGAGCAGTACTTC. Translated, it gives CASRGGPTYEQYF. The chain recombines TRBV7-9 with TRBJ2-7, with D tentatively TRBD2 (7 bases). The CDR3 is 13 residues long. Germline values: CDR1 SEHNR, CDR2 FQNEAQ (reference sequence). The V and J ends lost 6 bases and 2 bases respectively, with 11 bases between them.

CDR3 sequence: CASSATGEKQFF. The CDR3 DNA is TGTGCCAGCAGCGCAACGGGTGAGAAGCAGTTCTTC. The rearrangement joins TRBV7-9 to TRBJ2-1; no definite D call. Germline CDR1 reads SEHNR; CDR2 reads FQNEAQ (reference sequence). V lost 5 bases to trimming and J lost 11 bases, with 13 bases between them. The CDR3 is made up of 12 amino acids.

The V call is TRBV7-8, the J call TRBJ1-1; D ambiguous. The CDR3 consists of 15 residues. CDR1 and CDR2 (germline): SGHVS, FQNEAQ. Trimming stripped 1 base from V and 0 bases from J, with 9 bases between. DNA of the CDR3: TGTGCCAGCAGCTTAGAACCCGGGATGAACACTGAAGCTTTCTTT. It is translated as CASSLEPGMNTEAFF.

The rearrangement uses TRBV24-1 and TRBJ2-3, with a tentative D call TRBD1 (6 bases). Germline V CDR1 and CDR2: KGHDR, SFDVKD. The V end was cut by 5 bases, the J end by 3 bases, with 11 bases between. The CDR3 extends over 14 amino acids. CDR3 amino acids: CATSGNRVTDTQYF. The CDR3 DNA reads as TGTGCCACCAGTGGGAACAGGGTTACAGATACGCAGTATTTT.

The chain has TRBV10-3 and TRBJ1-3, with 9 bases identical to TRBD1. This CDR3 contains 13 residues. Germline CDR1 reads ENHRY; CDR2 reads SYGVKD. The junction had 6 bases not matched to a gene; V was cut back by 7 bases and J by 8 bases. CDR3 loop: CAITPDRGDTIYF. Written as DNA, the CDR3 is TGTGCCATCACCCCGGACAGGGGAGACACCATATATTTT.

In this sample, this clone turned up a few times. The CDR3 DNA sequence: TGCAGCGGGGGCTTGAGGGATACGCAGTATTTT. Amino acids: CSGGLRDTQYF. The rearrangement joins TRBV29-1 to TRBJ2-3; TRBD1 might be the D (5 bases). CDR1 and CDR2 (germline): SQVTM, ANQGSEA. Between the trimmed V and J ends, which lost 7 bases and 6 bases, there was a span of 11 bases. There are 11 residues in the CDR3.

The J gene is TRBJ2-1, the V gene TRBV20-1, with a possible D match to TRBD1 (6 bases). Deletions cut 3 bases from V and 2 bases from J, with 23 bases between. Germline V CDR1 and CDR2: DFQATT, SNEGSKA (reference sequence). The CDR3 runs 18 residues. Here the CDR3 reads CSASGQGSHLVAYNEQFF. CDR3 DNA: TGCAGTGCTAGTGGGCAGGGGTCACATCTGGTGGCCTACAATGAGCAGTTCTTC.

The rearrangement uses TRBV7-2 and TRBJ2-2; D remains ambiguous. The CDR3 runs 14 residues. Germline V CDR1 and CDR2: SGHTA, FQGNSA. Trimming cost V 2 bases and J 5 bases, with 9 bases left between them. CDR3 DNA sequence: TGTGCCAGCAGCTTATTACAGTTAACCGGGGAGCTGTTTTTT. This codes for CASSLLQLTGELFF.

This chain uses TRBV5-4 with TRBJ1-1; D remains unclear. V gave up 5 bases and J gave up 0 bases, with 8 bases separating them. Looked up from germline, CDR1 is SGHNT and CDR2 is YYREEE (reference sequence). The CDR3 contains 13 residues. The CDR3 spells CASSSNLNTEAFF. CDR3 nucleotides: TGTGCCAGCAGTTCCAACTTGAACACTGAAGCTTTCTTT.

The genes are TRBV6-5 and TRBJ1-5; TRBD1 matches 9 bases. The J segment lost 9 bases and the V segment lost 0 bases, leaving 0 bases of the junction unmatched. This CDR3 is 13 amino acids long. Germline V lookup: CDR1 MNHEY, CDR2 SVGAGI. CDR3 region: CASSYSTGGPQHF. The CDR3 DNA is TGTGCCAGCAGTTACTCGACAGGGGGGCCCCAGCATTTT.

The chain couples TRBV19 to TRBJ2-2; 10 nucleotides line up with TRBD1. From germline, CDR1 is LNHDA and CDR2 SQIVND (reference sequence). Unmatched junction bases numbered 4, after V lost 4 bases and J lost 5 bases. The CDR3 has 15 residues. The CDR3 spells CASSTRQGATGELFF. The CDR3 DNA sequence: TGTGCCAGTAGTACGAGACAGGGGGCAACCGGGGAGCTGTTTTTT.

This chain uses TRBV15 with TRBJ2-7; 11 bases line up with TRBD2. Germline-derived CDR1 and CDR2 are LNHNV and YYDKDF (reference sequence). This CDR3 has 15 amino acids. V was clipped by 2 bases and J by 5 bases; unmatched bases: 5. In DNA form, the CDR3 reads TGTGCCACCAGCAGAAAGGGACTAGCGGTCGACGAGCAGTACTTC. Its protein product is CATSRKGLAVDEQYF.

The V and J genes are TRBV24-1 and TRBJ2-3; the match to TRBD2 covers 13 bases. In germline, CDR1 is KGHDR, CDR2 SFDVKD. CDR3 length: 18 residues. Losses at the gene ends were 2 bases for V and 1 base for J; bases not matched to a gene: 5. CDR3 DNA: TGTGCCACCAGTGATTCACTAGCGGGGGGGCGGGGCACAGATACGCAGTATTTT. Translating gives CATSDSLAGGRGTDTQYF.

The CDR3 DNA reads TGTGCCAGCAGCCAAGGGAATCACGGCGGGGAATCCTACGAGCAGTACTTC. Translation gives CASSQGNHGGESYEQYF. V and J are TRBV4-2 and TRBJ2-7; TRBD2 is a possible D gene (6 bases). The germline gives CDR1 LGHNA, CDR2 YNFKEQ. Trimming took 1 base from V and 1 from J, leaving 17 bases between them. This CDR3 region has 17 residues.

Here the CDR3 DNA reads TGTGCCAGCAGCCAAGATTCCCTCATCGTTTTCAGGGATAGAGACGGGGAGCTGTTTTTT. The encoded protein is CASSQDSLIVFRDRDGELFF. J is TRBJ2-2 and V is TRBV3-1 (or the pseudogene TRBV3-2); weak D call: TRBD1 (5 bases). The CDR3 spans 20 residues. V dropped 0 bases and J dropped 7 bases, with 27 bases sitting between them. The germline V gene has CDR1 LGHDT and CDR2 YNNKEL (reference sequence).

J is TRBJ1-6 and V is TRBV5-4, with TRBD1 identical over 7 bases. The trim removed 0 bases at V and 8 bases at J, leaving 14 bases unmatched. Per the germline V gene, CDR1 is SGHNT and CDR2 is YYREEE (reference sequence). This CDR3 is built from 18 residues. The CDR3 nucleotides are TGTGCCAGCAGCTTGGGGGGTCGACAGGGTAGCTCGTATTCACCCCTCCACTTT. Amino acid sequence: CASSLGGRQGSSYSPLHF. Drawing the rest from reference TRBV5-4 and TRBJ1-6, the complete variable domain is ETGVTQSPTHLIKTRGQQVTLRCSSQSGHNTVSWYQQALGQGPQFIFQYYREEENGRGNFPPRFSGLQFPNYSSELNVNALELDDSALYLCASSLGGRQGSSYSPLHFGNGTRLTVT.